This record looks at one T cell receptor (beta chain) sequence and its context. This receptor's antigen is unknown. No qualities accompany the bases; no much larger clone lies one base away. Libraries were built with the immunoSEQ multiplex PCR assay. TCR beta CDR3 sequencing was performed on DNA from the cultured, isolated CD4+ T cells. In the paper's pipeline: The analysis removed non-productive TCR sequences, trimmed reads to the CDR3 region, and retained only CDR3s that were 7 or more amino acids long. The MANAFEST web app was used to pick out antigen-specific clonotypes by comparing their expansion in peptide wells with that in reference cultures. To count as positive, a clone had to show expansion at FDR<0.05 compared with the reference and with all other wells, an odds ratio above 5, and a frequency above 0.1% in two replicate wells. Clonotypes significantly expanded in SARS-CoV-2 spike wells and in at least one common cold coronavirus spike condition were defined as cross-reactive. CDR3 similarity was assessed by Levenshtein distance with the stringdist R package, and unrooted trees were built with ape in R 3.6.1. TCRdb took over this immuneACCESS table, retaining in-frame rearrangements with V and J assigned. Such tables are incomplete; in checked studies, under half of the missing clones stem from an unresolved V gene, and the remainder is unexplained. The V and J calls and clone size were taken over from that table, and D and trimming were inferred from the DNA. This sample comprises around 47,000 clones, roughly four fifths of them detected only once. Just under 30% of the sample rests with the top ten.

These data originate in a study of vaccination effects on CD4 cells after COVID-19 (dated 2022 in TCRdb). Study-wide context: Each participant got two doses of an mRNA SARS-CoV-2 vaccine, either BNT162b2 or mRNA-1273. Pre-vaccine samples were collected from a couple of convalescent patients 16 days and one week before the first dose, corresponding to 142 and 148 days after COVID-19 diagnosis. SARS-CoV-2 spike-specific CD4+ TCR repertoires from before and after mRNA vaccination were compared in COVID-19 convalescent patients and in infection-naive vaccine recipients. The full study included some eleven COVID-19 convalescent patients and a few SARS-CoV-2-naive healthy vaccine recipients. The Oncomine TCR Beta short-read assay on an Illumina iSeq 100 was used to sequence cultures from other donors in the study.

What the authors observed across the whole study: In convalescent patients, the post-vaccine spike-reactive repertoire consisted mainly of new vaccine-induced clones, largely distinct from infection-induced clones. At late post-vaccination timepoints, both infection-induced and vaccine-induced clones showed marked clonal contraction, consistent with waning T cell responses. Limitations of the study were the small number of convalescent patients and the absence of early post-infection timepoints.

In the ViraFEST assay, PBMC were stimulated with viral peptide pools, and antigen-specific CD4+ T cell clonotypes were then identified by expansion using TCR sequencing. After 10 to 11 days of culture, CD4+ T cells were isolated with the EasySep CD4+ T cell isolation kit. PCR-confirmed SARS-CoV-2 infection had occurred in convalescent patients between March and December 2020, before the Alpha, Beta and Delta variants emerged in the United States. A few million PBMC per well were cultured with 9 to 10 ug/ml peptides in IMDM containing roughly 5% human AB serum, approximately 9.1 IU/ml IL-2 and gentamicin. Half of the culture medium was replaced with fresh IL-2-containing medium on days 3 and 7. Unless otherwise noted, each peptide stimulation condition was cultured in triplicate wells. PBMC were separated from whole blood using Ficoll-Paque Plus gradient centrifugation and were then either cryopreserved at -140C or used fresh. The QIAamp micro DNA kit was used to extract genomic DNA from the cultured CD4+ T cells.

The sequencing here drew on CD4+ T cells from PBMCs cultured with a peptide pool, taken before COVID-19 vaccination. The receptor was derived from a human donor who had a prior SARS-CoV-2 infection.

The CDR3 has the sequence CASSPGGNHNEQFF. The nucleotide sequence is TGTGCCAGCTCACCGGGGGGGAACCACAATGAGCAGTTCTTC. The rearranged segments are TRBV18 and TRBJ2-1, and TRBD2 aligns with 7 junction nucleotides. The CDR3 runs 14 amino acids, cysteine and phenylalanine included. The entry retains the CDR3 DNA only, 42 bases that are in frame from base 1. Looking up the germline V gene yields CDR1 KGHSH and CDR2 LQKENI. The V end gives up 3 bases and the J end 5 bases, leaving 4 bases in the junction not matched to a gene.